Following are 23 T cell receptor beta chains from one sample sequenced in a study of radiotherapy plus CTLA-4 blockade in lung cancer (dated by TCRdb to 2016 to 2018). Library prep was done by the immunoSEQ multiplex PCR assay. TCRdb holds this immuneACCESS table with in-frame rearrangements only. Some clones are missing; in checked studies, unresolved V genes explain under half, and the rest has no known cause. Present in this sample are tens of thousands of clones, 85% to 90% of which were seen just once. About 1% of the sample is taken by the ten largest. The material sequenced was peripheral blood, taken from a patient treated with radiotherapy plus ipilimumab. Every receptor here comes from a human donor with non-small cell lung cancer who had stable disease on radiotherapy plus ipilimumab.

J is TRBJ2-1 and V is TRBV5-8; 10 bases fit TRBD1. This CDR3 has 16 residues. With 4 bases clipped from V and 7 bases from J, the junction kept 11 bases outside the gene matches. Germline V gene sequence: CDR1 SGHTS, CDR2 YDEGEE. The CDR3 reads CASSRLPGTGENEQFF. The CDR3 DNA is TGTGCCAGCAGCCGCCTCCCCGGGACAGGGGAGAATGAGCAGTTCTTC.

The V and J genes are TRBV29-1 and TRBJ1-1; D perhaps matches TRBD1 (6 bases). V was cut by 2 bases and J by 6 bases, with 10 bases left in between. Germline loops: CDR1 SQVTM, CDR2 ANQGSEA. The CDR3 is made up of 12 amino acids. CDR3 bases: TGCAGCGTTGAACAGGGGAGCGCTGAAGCTTTCTTT. As protein: CSVEQGSAEAFF.

This clone was counted a few times. One end of the junction varies from germline; a read error may be responsible. CDR3 protein: CASSQGPAGGRDEQFF. CDR3 DNA sequence: TGTGCCAGCAGCCAAGGCCCAGCGGGGGGCCGGGATGAGCAGTTCTTC. The gene calls are TRBV4-1 and TRBJ2-1, with 9 nucleotides matching TRBD2. This CDR3 contains 16 residues. Per germline, CDR1 MGHRA and CDR2 YSYEKL.

The rearrangement joins TRBV6-5 to TRBJ2-1, with D possibly being TRBD2 (6 bases). This CDR3 comprises 15 residues. Germline CDR1 MNHEY, CDR2 SVGAGI. The ends were cut back, 6 bases at V and 6 bases at J, with 18 bases in the middle. The CDR3 loop reads CASSRSREKGNEQFF. CDR3 sequence (DNA): TGTGCCAGCAGCCGCTCTCGGGAGAAGGGCAATGAGCAGTTCTTC.

J is TRBJ2-5 and V is TRBV9; perhaps D is TRBD1 or TRBD2 (5 bases each). The CDR3 extends over 15 amino acids. Trimming stripped 4 bases from V and 2 bases from J, with 15 bases between. Germline-derived CDR1 and CDR2 are SGDLS and YYNGEE. The CDR3 DNA sequence: TGTGCCAGCAGCCCAGCCCCAGGGAGACAAGAGACCCAGTACTTC. It translates to CASSPAPGRQETQYF.

The chain is built from TRBV19 and TRBJ2-5; perhaps TRBD1 as D (5 bases). V lost 4 bases, J lost 7 bases, and 19 bases lay in between. Germline-derived CDR1 and CDR2 are LNHDA and SQIVND (reference sequence). CDR3 length: 15 amino acids. This CDR3 is CASSRTTQGYGTQYF. The CDR3 bases are TGTGCCAGTAGTAGAACGACGCAGGGTTACGGGACCCAGTACTTC.

In the case of this clone: A read error may produce the germline difference seen at one junction end. The genes are TRBV13 and TRBJ2-7; D gene unclear. This CDR3 has 12 amino acids. Germline V gene data show CDR1 as PRHDT and CDR2 as FYEKMQ (reference sequence). The CDR3 region has the DNA TGTGCCAGCAGCTTAGGTGGCTACAAGCAGTACTTC. Its protein is CASSLGGYKQYF.

The CDR3 region is CASSMKDRVGGRGTYNEQFF. CDR3 in DNA: TGTGCCAGTAGTATGAAGGACAGGGTGGGAGGCCGGGGCACCTACAATGAGCAGTTCTTC. The rearrangement uses TRBV19 and TRBJ2-1; 8 bases map to TRBD1. V dropped 3 bases and J dropped 2; count of bases not matched to a gene: 18. Germline V gives CDR1 LNHDA, CDR2 SQIVND (reference sequence). The CDR3 totals 20 residues.

The chain employs TRBV7-8 and TRBJ2-1, with a weak D call TRBD2 (5 bases). CDR1 is SGHVS, CDR2 FQNEAQ, per germline. V was clipped by 4 bases and J by 9 bases, with 16 bases between them. The CDR3 sequence is 14 residues long. CDR3 in DNA: TGTGCCAGCAGCTCAGCGGACGTTAGCAGTGAGCAGTTCTTC. Residues: CASSSADVSSEQFF.

V gene TRBV5-6 combines with J gene TRBJ2-3; D not resolved. CDR1 is SGHDT and CDR2 is YYEEEE in the germline V gene. Deletions cut 0 bases from V and 7 bases from J, with 21 bases between. This CDR3 spans 17 amino acids. CDR3 amino acids: CASSLVPRVGFVNTQYF. CDR3 sequence (DNA): TGTGCCAGCAGCTTGGTTCCCCGGGTGGGTTTTGTAAATACGCAGTATTTT.

The rearrangement uses TRBV7-6 and TRBJ2-1, with D unresolved. The germline gives CDR1 SGHVS, CDR2 FNYEAQ. The V end lost 4 bases, the J end lost 4 bases, and 8 bases lay between the germline ends. This CDR3 region has 13 residues. The DNA for the CDR3 is TGTGCCAGCAGCTCCCTACTTTACAATGAGCAGTTCTTC. It yields the protein CASSSLLYNEQFF.

The CDR3 here is CASSEDLTGETQYF. The CDR3 DNA reads as TGTGCCAGCAGTGAAGACCTAACGGGGGAGACCCAGTACTTC. The rearrangement joins TRBV2 to TRBJ2-5; weak D call: TRBD2 (5 bases). The CDR3 totals 14 residues. V gave up 1 base and J gave up 5 bases, with 11 bases separating them. From germline, CDR1 is SNHLY and CDR2 FYNNEI.

V gene TRBV10-3 combines with J gene TRBJ1-5; D may be TRBD1 (5 bases). The V end lost 3 bases, the J end lost 1 base, and 7 bases lay between the germline ends. This CDR3 is 14 amino acids long. Germline V gene sequence: CDR1 ENHRY, CDR2 SYGVKD. The CDR3 sequence: CAISETGSNQPQHF. CDR3 coding DNA: TGTGCCATCAGTGAAACAGGAAGCAATCAGCCCCAGCATTTT.

This CDR3 reads CASSPRRNEQYF. The CDR3 DNA is TGTGCCAGCAGTCCCCGGAGGAACGAGCAGTACTTC. The chain is built from TRBV6-1 and TRBJ2-7; weak D call: TRBD2 (5 bases). Germline CDR1 reads MNHNS; CDR2 reads SASEGT. Trimming removed 5 bases from V and 5 bases from J, with 10 bases in between. This CDR3 contains 12 residues.

The chain recombines TRBV19 with TRBJ2-7, with TRBD1 matching over 10 bases. The CDR3 sequence is 15 residues long. Germline V gives CDR1 LNHDA, CDR2 SQIVND (reference sequence). V dropped 6 bases and J dropped 3; count of bases not matched to a gene: 8. The chain's CDR3 is CASRRQGAQFYEQYF. The CDR3 DNA reads TGTGCCAGTAGAAGACAGGGGGCTCAGTTCTACGAGCAGTACTTC. The full variable domain, completed using reference TRBV19 and TRBJ2-7, is DGGITQSPKYLFRKEGQNVTLSCEQNLNHDAMYWYRQDPGQGLRLIYYSQIVNDFQKGDIAEGYSVSREKKESFPLTVTSAQKNPTAFYLCASRRQGAQFYEQYFGPGTRLTVT.

The J gene is TRBJ2-7, the V gene TRBV30; TRBD1 matches at 7 bases. Per the germline V gene, CDR1 is GTSNPN and CDR2 is SVGIG (reference sequence). Trimming removed 4 bases from V and 5 bases from J; junction bases left unmatched: 17. The CDR3 consists of 16 residues. CDR3: CAWMARIARGTDEQYF. The CDR3 nucleotides read TGTGCCTGGATGGCCCGAATAGCCAGAGGGACAGACGAGCAGTACTTC. Drawing the rest from reference TRBV30 and TRBJ2-7, the complete variable domain is SQTIHQWPATLVQPVGSPLSLECTVEGTSNPNLYWYRQAAGRGLQLLFYSVGIGQISSEVPQNLSASRPQDRQFILSSKKLLLSDSGFYLCAWMARIARGTDEQYFGPGTRLTVT.

The chain couples TRBV28 to TRBJ1-2, with 7 bases that match TRBD1. V was clipped by 6 bases and J by 8 bases; unmatched bases: 12. CDR3 length: 14 residues. CDR1 is MDHEN, CDR2 SYDVKM, per germline. The CDR3 sequence is CASRPTGLGEGYTF. CDR3 DNA sequence: TGTGCCAGCAGGCCGACAGGGTTGGGGGAAGGCTACACCTTC.

V and J are TRBV7-9 and TRBJ2-2, with no clear D. CDR1 and CDR2 from the germline V gene are SEHNR and FQNEAQ (reference sequence). CDR3 length equals 16 residues. Trimming left V 0 bases short and J 7 bases short, with 15 bases between. The CDR3 nucleotides are TGTGCCAGCAGCTTAGCGCGGCAGTTTGATAACGGGGAGCTGTTTTTT. It specifies CASSLARQFDNGELFF.

This chain joins TRBV11-2 and TRBJ2-5, with D hard to call. The CDR3 sequence is 13 residues long. V lost 4 bases and J 0 bases, leaving 6 bases between the germline ends. CDR1 is SGHAT, CDR2 FQNNGV, per germline. The CDR3 region is CASSSKYQETQYF. The CDR3 region has the DNA TGTGCCAGCAGCTCCAAGTACCAAGAGACCCAGTACTTC. Full variable domain (outside the CDR3, taken from reference TRBV11-2 and TRBJ2-5): EAGVAQSPRYKIIEKRQSVAFWCNPISGHATLYWYQQILGQGPKLLIQFQNNGVVDDSQLPKDRFSAERLKGVDSTLKIQPAKLEDSAVYLCASSSKYQETQYFGPGTRLLVL.

The chain links TRBV5-1 to TRBJ2-2; D not certain. CDR1 and CDR2 from the germline V gene are SGHRS and YFSETQ. CDR3 length: 17 residues. V was shortened by 4 bases and J by 7 bases, with 23 bases between the two germline ends. The CDR3 is CASSPKVGLGRSGELFF. For the CDR3, the DNA is TGCGCCAGCAGCCCGAAAGTAGGCCTCGGAAGGAGCGGGGAGCTGTTTTTT.

In its sample, this clone was seen once. The chain combines TRBV7-2 with TRBJ2-2; D possibly matches TRBD1 or TRBD2 (6 bases each). Germline CDR1 reads SGHTA; CDR2 reads FQGNSA. V lost 1 base and J 6 bases, leaving 9 bases between the germline ends. The CDR3 loop spans 14 amino acids. CDR3 DNA sequence: TGTGCCAGCAGCTTAGGGGGGGCCCCCGGGGAGCTGTTTTTT. Its protein is CASSLGGAPGELFF.

The rearrangement uses TRBV7-3 and TRBJ2-1; D ambiguous. With 1 base removed from V and 0 bases from J, the gap between germline ends came to 10 bases. CDR1 SGHTA and CDR2 FQGTGA come from the germline V gene. The CDR3 loop spans 16 amino acids. This CDR3 is CASSLKAPSSYNEQFF. The CDR3 nucleotides read TGTGCCAGCAGCTTAAAGGCCCCAAGCTCCTACAATGAGCAGTTCTTC.

The V and J genes are TRBV7-9 and TRBJ2-3, with D maybe TRBD1 (6 bases). The CDR3 has 16 amino acids. The ends were cut back, 3 bases at V and 1 base at J, with 14 bases in the middle. The germline CDR1 and CDR2 sequences are SEHNR and FQNEAQ (reference sequence). The CDR3 nucleotides are TGTGCCAGCAGCTTGCGTGGGGGCGCGGGCACAGATACGCAGTATTTT. Encoded protein: CASSLRGGAGTDTQYF. The entire variable domain, with the rest obtained from reference TRBV7-9 and TRBJ2-3, is as follows: DTGVSQNPRHKITKRGQNVTFRCDPISEHNRLYWYRQTLGQGPEFLTYFQNEAQLEKSRLLSDRFSAERPKGSFSTLEIQRTEQGDSAMYLCASSLRGGAGTDTQYFGPGTRLTVL.